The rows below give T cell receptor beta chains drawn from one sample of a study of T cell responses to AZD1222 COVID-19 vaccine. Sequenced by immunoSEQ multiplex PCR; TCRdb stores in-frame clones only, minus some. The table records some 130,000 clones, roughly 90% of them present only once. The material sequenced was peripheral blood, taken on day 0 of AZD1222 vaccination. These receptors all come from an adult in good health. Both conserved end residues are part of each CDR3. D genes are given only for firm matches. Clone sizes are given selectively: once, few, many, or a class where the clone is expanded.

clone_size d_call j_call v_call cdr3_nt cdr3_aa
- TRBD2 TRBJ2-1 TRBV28 TGTGCCAGCAGTCTAGCGGGGACTACCTACAATGAGCAGTTCTTC CASSLAGTTYNEQFF
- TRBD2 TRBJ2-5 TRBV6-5 TGTGCCAGCAGTTATTTTAGCGGGAGGGAAGAGACCCAGTACTTC CASSYFSGREETQYF
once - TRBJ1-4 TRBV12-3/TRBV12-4 TGTGCCAGCAGTGCGGGGACAAGGGGAAAACTGTTTTTT CASSAGTRGKLFF
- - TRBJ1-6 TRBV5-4 TGTGCCACTACTAGGGGAGGCATTAATTCACCCCTCCACTTT CATTRGGINSPLHF
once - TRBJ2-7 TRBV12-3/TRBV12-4 TGTGCCAGCAGTTTCCGGACGGGCGGCGAGCAGTACTTC CASSFRTGGEQYF
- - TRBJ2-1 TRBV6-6 TGTGCCAGCAGCCCGGCGGGTGTGGGGCAGTTCTTC CASSPAGVGQFF
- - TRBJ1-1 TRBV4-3 TGCGCCAGCAGCCAAACAGGGAACACTGAAGCTTTCTTT CASSQTGNTEAFF
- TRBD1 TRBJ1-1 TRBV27 TGTGCCAGCACTCCGGGGCCAGGGGGCACTGAAGCTTTCTTT CASTPGPGGTEAFF
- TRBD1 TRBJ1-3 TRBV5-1 TGCGCCAGCAGCTTGGACAGGGGGGAAGGAAACACCATATATTTT CASSLDRGEGNTIYF
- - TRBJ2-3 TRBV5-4 TGTGCCAGCAGCTGGGGAGCAGTCACAGATACGCAGTATTTT CASSWGAVTDTQYF
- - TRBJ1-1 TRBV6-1 TGTGCCAGCAGTGATGGGCAGTTTGGGACTGAAGCTTTCTTT CASSDGQFGTEAFF
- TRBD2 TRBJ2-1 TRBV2 TGTGCCAGCAGCCGGGGCAGTACTAGCGGGATCAATGAGCAGTTCTTC CASSRGSTSGINEQFF
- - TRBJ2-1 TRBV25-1 TGTGCCAGCAGTGTCTTGGGCAATGAGCAGTTCTTC CASSVLGNEQFF
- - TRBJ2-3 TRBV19 TGTGCCAGTAAGGGGGGGCACAGGAAGGACACAGATACGCAGTATTTT CASKGGHRKDTDTQYF
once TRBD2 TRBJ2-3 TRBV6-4 TGTGCCAGCAGTGAAGCTAGCGGGAGAATAGATACGCAGTATTTT CASSEASGRIDTQYF
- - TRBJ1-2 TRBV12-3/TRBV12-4 TGTGCCAGCAGTACCAGGGACAGCTACACCTTC CASSTRDSYTF
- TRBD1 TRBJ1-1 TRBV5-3 TGTGCCAGAAGCGAGGACAGGGGGCGCGGTTGGGGATTT CARSEDRGRGWGF
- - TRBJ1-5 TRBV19 TGTGCCAGTAGTGGTACATCCTTTAGCAATCAGCCCCAGCATTTT CASSGTSFSNQPQHF
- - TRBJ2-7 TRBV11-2 TGTGCCAGCAGCTTAGTAGATGGATCTTACGAGCAGTACTTC CASSLVDGSYEQYF
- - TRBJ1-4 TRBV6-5 TGTGCCAGCAGTTACTCCCCCCCGAGGGGTGAAAAACTGTTTTTT CASSYSPPRGEKLFF
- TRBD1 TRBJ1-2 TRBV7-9 TGTGCCAGCAGCCCCGTCGGACAGGGGCATGGCTACACCTTC CASSPVGQGHGYTF
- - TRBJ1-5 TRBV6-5 TGTGCCAGCACCCAGATTATCGATCAGCCCCAGCATTTT CASTQIIDQPQHF